Listed below are T cell receptor beta chains from one sample, sequenced in a study of blood T cell repertoires in COVID-19. Sequencing used immunoSEQ multiplex PCR; TCRdb keeps in-frame clones, though not all of them. The data hold about 160,000 clones, with 85% to 95% observed a single time. The sample comprised peripheral blood. Every receptor here comes from a woman between 45 and 60 years old with acute or convalescent COVID-19. The conserved cysteine and the conserved F or W are not part of the CDR3 here. Size tells how often a clone was seen (once, few, many) or the class of an expanded clone, and some rows leave it out.

clone size	V gene	CDR3 protein
few	TRBV27	ASRSGTSGHNEQF
NA	TRBV4-3	ASSQDFPRETQY
NA	TRBV27	ASSFGGQETQY
once	TRBV28	ASSLRGAVYNEQF
NA	TRBV7-2	ASSLGTGGRIEQY
NA	TRBV2	ASKQGGIEAF
NA	TRBV15	ATSRQNTGELF
NA	TRBV30	VLATDSLREQY
NA	TRBV28	ASSLKGLEAF
NA	TRBV5-1	ASSLQGAGNTIY
NA	TRBV28	ASRSYASSGNTIY
NA	TRBV7-2	ASSLATASFEQY
NA	TRBV6-5	ASSYSADSYGYT
NA	TRBV6-1	ASSEALRGLSSGNTIY
NA	TRBV6-1	ASSARGALVSYNEQF
NA	TRBV12-3/TRBV12-4	ASASSYNEQF
NA	TRBV19	AIEGAVGEKLF
NA	TRBV2	ASTKISENGYT
NA	TRBV7-3	ASSLMSTLNSPLH
NA	TRBV10-3	AISPTPGTDYT
NA	TRBV4-2	ASSQLGEDYGYT
NA	TRBV4-3	ASSQGRGGYEQY
NA	TRBV11-3	ASSLQGIPYEQY
NA	TRBV5-1	ASSPNAGVNNEQF
NA	TRBV7-3	ASSSAITGADTEAF
NA	TRBV12-3/TRBV12-4	ASSGTDNYGYT